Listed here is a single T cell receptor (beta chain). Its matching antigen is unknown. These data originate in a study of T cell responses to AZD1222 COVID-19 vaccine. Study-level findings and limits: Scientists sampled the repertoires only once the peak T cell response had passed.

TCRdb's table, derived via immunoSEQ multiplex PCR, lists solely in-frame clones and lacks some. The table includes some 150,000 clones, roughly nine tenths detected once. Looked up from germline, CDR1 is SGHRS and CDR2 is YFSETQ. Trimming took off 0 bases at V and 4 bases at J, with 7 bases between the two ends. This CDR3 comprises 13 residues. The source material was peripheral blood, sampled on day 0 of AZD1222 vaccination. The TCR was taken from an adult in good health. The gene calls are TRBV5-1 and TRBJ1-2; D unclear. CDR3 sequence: CASSLEGIYGYTF. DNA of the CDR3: TGCGCCAGCAGCTTGGAAGGTATCTATGGCTACACCTTC.